Listed here is a single T cell receptor beta chain. The CDR3 extends over 14 amino acids. Germline assignment: CDR1 SEHNR and CDR2 FQNEAQ (reference sequence). J lost 4 bases, V lost 2 bases, and 3 bases had no gene match. Authors' analysis steps: Reference gene primer amplification gave estimated nucleated cell counts. Profiling relied on immunoSEQ multiplex PCR, and the TCRdb table lists in-frame clones only, not all of them. For V, J and clone size, that table is used; D and trimming come from the DNA. Here the sample spans 13,000 or so clones, roughly 84% being singletons. The sample is drawn from a study of blood T cell repertoires in COVID-19. Study summary: Samples taken during acute and convalescent COVID-19 were collected in the United States, Italy and Spain. The analysed material was cDNA or gDNA that came from T cells, B-cell-depleted T cells, or PBMCs.

Sequenced sample: peripheral blood. The TCR comes from a human donor in a cohort sampled during active COVID-19. This chain connects TRBV7-9 to TRBJ2-7; TRBD1 agrees at 9 bases. CDR3 DNA: TGTGCCAGCAGCTTATGGACAGGGGAATACGAGCAGTACTTC. Its protein product is CASSLWTGEYEQYF.